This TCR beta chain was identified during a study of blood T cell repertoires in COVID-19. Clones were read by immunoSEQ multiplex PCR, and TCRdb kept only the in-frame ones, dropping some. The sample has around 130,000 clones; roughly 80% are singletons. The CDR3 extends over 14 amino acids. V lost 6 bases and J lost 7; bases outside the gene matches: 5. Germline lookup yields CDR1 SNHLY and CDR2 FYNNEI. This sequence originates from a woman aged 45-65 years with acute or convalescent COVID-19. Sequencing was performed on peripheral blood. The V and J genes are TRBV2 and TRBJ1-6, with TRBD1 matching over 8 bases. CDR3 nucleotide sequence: TGTGCCAGCAGCGGGACAGGTCAGAATTCACCCCTCCACTTT. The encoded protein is CASSGTGQNSPLHF.